The entry below describes one T cell receptor beta chain. The data were taken from a study of T-cell memory formation after mild COVID-19. Trimming cost V 1 base and J 2 bases; bases outside gene matches: 0. The CDR3 is 14 residues long. Germline V gene data show CDR1 as LNHNV and CDR2 as YYDKDF (reference sequence). One entry per CDR3 protein, called by TCRdb with MiXCR from the 5' RACE reads. Of 350,000 or so distinct CDR3 sequences in the sample, 10% to 15% were seen once. Sequencing was performed on PBMCs or a T cell subset sorted from them (not recorded which). The rearrangement uses TRBV15 and TRBJ2-5, with 8 bases aligning to TRBD2. The clonotype was recovered from a man younger than 30 who had mild COVID-19 (a few samples of this study predate the infection). Cell type and time point are not known. CDR3 nucleotide sequence: TGTGCCACCAGCAGAGGACTAGCGCAAGAGACCCAGTACTTC. This codes for CATSRGLAQETQYF.